One T cell receptor (beta chain) is described in this entry. This CDR3 has 15 amino acids. Trimming cost V 6 bases and J 0 bases, with 12 bases left between them. Germline CDR1 is MNHEY and CDR2 is SVGAGI. These data are taken from a study of blood T cell repertoires in COVID-19. Sequencing used immunoSEQ multiplex PCR; TCRdb keeps in-frame clones, though not all of them. The sample lists more than 95,000 clones, about nine tenths occurring once. The sample was peripheral blood. The chain joins TRBV6-5 to TRBJ1-5; D is unresolved. The source of this sequence is a man aged 50 to 59 with acute or convalescent COVID-19. CDR3 coding DNA: TGTGCCAGCAGGGTGACAAAGTATAGCAATCAGCCCCAGCATTTT. The encoded protein is CASRVTKYSNQPQHF.